This TCR beta chain was sequenced for a study of blood T cell repertoires in COVID-19 (dated by TCRdb to 2019 to 2021). Context from the whole study: Samples from collaborators originated in the United States, Italy and Spain and spanned both the acute and convalescent phases of COVID-19. The material from the prospective study consisted of cDNA or gDNA derived from T cells, B-cell-depleted T cells, or PBMCs. Subjects who had been exposed to COVID-19, were actively infected with it, or had recovered from it provided the deeply sampled blood TCRbeta repertoires that made up the dataset. The repertoires were released in a freely available public database intended as a resource for research on the immune response to SARS-CoV-2. Samples came from the ongoing ImmuneRACE study (first 160 participants) plus 1,254 subjects from 6 global collaborators. Where available, HLA class I and class II types were taken from metadata supplied by the sample provider and were not determined by assay-based typing. A de-identified subject ID, COVID-19 status, age in years and sex were almost always included in the sample metadata.

The immunoSEQ Assay, a bias-controlled multiplex PCR, was used to amplify TCRbeta CDR3 regions from genomic DNA. Per the original workflow: Within the assay, amplification of reference gene primers was used to estimate how many nucleated cells each sample contained. To quantify the absolute abundance of each unique TCRbeta CDR3 rearrangement, sequence reads were collapsed and filtered. For each sample, productive Simpson clonality was calculated as the square root of Simpson's diversity index across productive rearrangements. The table comes from immuneACCESS by way of TCRdb, which keeps in-frame sequences with V and J called. Part of the clones is missing from these tables; in studies checked, under half for an unresolved V gene and the rest for unknown reasons. V, J and clone size reflect that table, while D and trimming were determined from the DNA. The sample table shows over 30,000 clones, and almost 90% are seen once. The ten largest clones capture roughly 12% of the sample.

Concerning this clone itself: There is no known antigen for this receptor. Per-base qualities were not stored, and no clone one base away is much larger.

Collaborating institutions collected whole blood in K2EDTA tubes following their own protocols. Collaborator samples were shipped for TCRbeta analysis as frozen whole blood, isolated PBMCs, or DNA extracted from either sample type. Here is what the overall study found, with its caveats: The amount of clinical and demographic metadata varied by source and participant and was provided uncurated.

As encoded in the germline V gene, CDR1 is MNHEY while CDR2 is SVGAGI. V lost 4 bases and J lost 2 bases; the stretch between them is 5 bases long. The CDR3 starts with the cysteine, ends with the phenylalanine, and has 12 residues. Only the CDR3 portion is preserved as DNA: 36 bases, with reading frame beginning at the first base. Recombination connected TRBV6-5 to TRBJ2-5; the D gene is perhaps TRBD2, from 5 matching bases. The sequence was collected from an older man with acute or convalescent COVID-19. The sample comprised peripheral blood. The sequenced DNA: TGTGCCAGCAGTTCGGGGCAAGAGACCCAGTACTTC. Its coded protein is CASSSGQETQYF.